The TCR beta chain under discussion was sequenced for a study of blood T cell repertoires in COVID-19. V was clipped by 6 bases and J by 12 bases; unmatched bases: 10. The CDR3 runs 12 residues. CDR1 and CDR2 from the germline V gene are MNHEY and SVGAGI. The repertoire was sequenced with immunoSEQ multiplex PCR; TCRdb's copy has only in-frame clones and lacks some. The sample consists of some 200,000 clones, approximately 80% of them appearing once. The sequence came from a woman between 45 and 65 years old who had recovered from COVID-19. The chain combines TRBV6-5 with TRBJ2-7; TRBD2 agrees at 8 bases. The sample comprised PBMCs or T cells enriched from blood (not recorded which). CDR3 sequence reads: CASRASGPTWYF. In nucleotides, the CDR3 is TGTGCCAGCAGAGCTAGCGGGCCTACCTGGTACTTC.